The 17 T cell receptor beta chains below were found in one sample sequenced in a study of blood T cell repertoires in COVID-19 (TCRdb year 2020). The library was prepared using the immunoSEQ multiplex PCR assay. TCRdb mirrors the immuneACCESS table, restricted to in-frame sequences. Some clones are absent from its copies; in checked studies, under half trace to an unresolved V gene, and the reason for the others is unknown. The sample has 150,000 to 200,000 clones on record, around 90% of them singletons. The ten largest clones represent around 1.9% of the sample. Sequenced sample: peripheral blood. Receptors were obtained from a man aged 45-60 years who had recovered from COVID-19.

The sample holds one count of this clone. The CDR3 here is CASSDGTSGVHTQYF. CDR3 in DNA: TGTGCCAGCAGCGACGGGACTAGCGGGGTTCATACGCAGTATTTT. The genes are TRBV11-3 and TRBJ2-3, with TRBD2 matching 13 bases. CDR1 is SGHNT and CDR2 is YENEEA in the germline V gene. V dropped 5 bases and J dropped 7; count of bases not matched to a gene: 6. The CDR3 has 15 amino acids. Full variable domain (remainder filled in from reference TRBV11-3 and TRBJ2-3): EAGVVQSPRYKIIEKKQPVAFWCNPISGHNTLYWYLQNLGQGPELLIRYENEEAVDDSQLPKDRFSAERLKGVDSTLKIQPAELGDSAVYLCASSDGTSGVHTQYFGPGTRLTVL.

The chain combines TRBV28 with TRBJ1-4, with 10 bases lining up with TRBD1. The J segment lost 8 bases and the V segment lost 3 bases, leaving 6 bases of the junction unmatched. The length of the CDR3 is 15 residues. Per the germline V gene, CDR1 is MDHEN and CDR2 is SYDVKM. The CDR3 loop reads CASSLGGQGIEKLFF. CDR3 DNA: TGTGCCAGCAGTTTGGGGGGACAGGGGATCGAAAAACTGTTTTTT.

CDR3 region: CASSLGQGGETQYF. The CDR3, as DNA: TGTGCCAGCAGCTTGGGACAGGGGGGCGAGACCCAGTACTTC. V and J are TRBV5-4 and TRBJ2-5, with 9 bases aligning to TRBD1. Germline CDR1 SGHNT, CDR2 YYREEE (reference sequence). This CDR3 is 14 amino acids long. With 0 bases clipped from V and 5 bases from J, the junction kept 2 bases outside the gene matches.

The chain has TRBV27 and TRBJ2-3; maybe TRBD1 (5 bases). This CDR3 comprises 16 residues. CDR1 and CDR2 from the germline V gene are MNHEY and SMNVEV (reference sequence). V was shortened by 2 bases and J by 7 bases, with 19 bases between the two germline ends. The DNA for the CDR3 is TGTGCCAGCAGTTTAGTTTGGCAGGTGGGGCTATATACGCAGTATTTT. Its translation is CASSLVWQVGLYTQYF.

This clone was seen just once. The V call is TRBV18, the J call TRBJ1-5; D is perhaps TRBD1 (6 bases). Germline V gives CDR1 KGHSH, CDR2 LQKENI. CDR3 length: 13 amino acids. V lost 3 bases to trimming and J lost 5 bases, with 8 bases between them. CDR3 DNA sequence: TGTGCCAGCTCACCGGACAGCTATCAGCCCCAGCATTTT. Amino acids: CASSPDSYQPQHF.

The rearrangement uses TRBV27 and TRBJ2-3; maybe TRBD1 (6 bases). The V end lost 6 bases, the J end lost 0 bases, and 10 bases lay between the germline ends. The length of the CDR3 is 14 residues. CDR1 MNHEY and CDR2 SMNVEV come from the germline V gene (reference sequence). CDR3 bases: TGTGCCAGCAGCCCCAGGGGCAGCACAGATACGCAGTATTTT. Its translation: CASSPRGSTDTQYF.

This rearrangement joins TRBV19 to TRBJ2-7, with 8 bases aligning to TRBD1. Losses at the gene ends were 0 bases for V and 7 bases for J; bases not matched to a gene: 8. This CDR3 is built from 15 residues. Germline-derived CDR1 and CDR2 are LNHDA and SQIVND (reference sequence). The CDR3 DNA is TGTGCCAGTAGTATAGAAGGGACAGGTCGCGGGGAGCAGTACTTC. Its protein product is CASSIEGTGRGEQYF. The full variable domain, its missing parts supplied by reference TRBV19 and TRBJ2-7, is DGGITQSPKYLFRKEGQNVTLSCEQNLNHDAMYWYRQDPGQGLRLIYYSQIVNDFQKGDIAEGYSVSREKKESFPLTVTSAQKNPTAFYLCASSIEGTGRGEQYFGPGTRLTVT.

V usage is TRBV6-6 and J usage is TRBJ2-7; 9 bases are shared with TRBD1. CDR3 length equals 13 residues. Trimming cost V 11 bases and J 6 bases; bases outside gene matches: 11. Germline V gene data show CDR1 as MNHNY and CDR2 as SVGAGI (reference sequence). The CDR3 reads CASAGTGNVEQYF. Here the CDR3 DNA reads TGTGCCTCCGCGGGGACAGGGAACGTCGAGCAGTACTTC.

This clone was observed a single time. The gene calls are TRBV7-6 and TRBJ2-2, with a weak D call TRBD2 (5 bases). Trimming took 0 bases from V and 4 from J, leaving 9 bases between them. The CDR3 has 15 amino acids. The germline gives CDR1 SGHVS, CDR2 FNYEAQ. CDR3 sequence reads: CASSLAGEVTGELFF. In DNA form, the CDR3 reads TGTGCCAGCAGCTTAGCGGGAGAAGTCACCGGGGAGCTGTTTTTT.

CDR3 nucleotides: TGTGCCAGCAGCTGGGGACTAGCGACGAAGTACAATGAGCAGTTCTTC. It is translated as CASSWGLATKYNEQFF. The chain carries TRBV5-4 and TRBJ2-1; 10 nucleotides line up with TRBD2. CDR1 and CDR2 (germline): SGHNT, YYREEE (reference sequence). This CDR3 is built from 16 residues. The V gene end was trimmed by 3 bases and the J gene end by 4 bases; junction bases not matched to a gene: 7.

V and J are TRBV30 and TRBJ1-5; 9 bases are a match to TRBD1. The CDR3 is 17 amino acids. Germline CDR1 and CDR2: GTSNPN and SVGIG (reference sequence). Trimming at V came to 0 bases and at J to 6 bases, leaving 12 bases not matched to a gene. CDR3 DNA sequence: TGTGCCTGGAGTGTAAAGCCGGACAGGGGCGCAGGTCAGCCCCAGCATTTT. Protein: CAWSVKPDRGAGQPQHF.

V gene TRBV4-2 combines with J gene TRBJ2-5; TRBD2 matches 11 bases. Germline values: CDR1 LGHNA, CDR2 YNFKEQ. V was pared by 1 base and J by 2 bases, with 15 bases of the junction left unmatched. The CDR3 is 20 residues long. CDR3: CASSQVVAASGGPPQETQYF. In nucleotides, the CDR3 is TGTGCCAGCAGCCAAGTAGTCGCGGCTAGCGGGGGGCCTCCGCAAGAGACCCAGTACTTC.

This clone has just a few counts. This chain links TRBV2 with TRBJ1-5; 7 bases are shared with TRBD1. The germline gives CDR1 SNHLY, CDR2 FYNNEI. Trimming removed 6 bases from V and 4 bases from J; junction bases left unmatched: 9. CDR3 length equals 15 residues. The chain's CDR3 is CASRPQGRKNQPQHF. The DNA of the CDR3 is TGTGCCAGCAGGCCACAGGGGCGGAAGAATCAGCCCCAGCATTTT.

The V gene is TRBV18, the J gene TRBJ2-5; 11 bases are a match to TRBD2. With 6 bases clipped from V and 7 bases from J, the junction kept 16 bases outside the gene matches. The CDR3 sequence is 17 residues long. CDR1 KGHSH and CDR2 LQKENI come from the germline V gene. The CDR3 DNA sequence: TGTGCCAGCTCCCCGGGGACTAGCGGCGCCACTTTTACGACCCAGTACTTC. This codes for CASSPGTSGATFTTQYF.

V and J are TRBV10-3 and TRBJ1-4; TRBD1 aligns across 7 bases. CDR1 and CDR2 from the germline V gene are ENHRY and SYGVKD. V trimming: 5 bases; J trimming: 4 bases; junction bases outside the gene matches: 4. The CDR3 has 14 residues. CDR3 residues: CAISQQGNNEKLFF. The CDR3 coding sequence is TGTGCCATCAGTCAACAGGGGAATAATGAAAAACTGTTTTTT.

V gene TRBV7-9 combines with J gene TRBJ1-1; D not certain. Germline CDR1 reads SEHNR; CDR2 reads FQNEAQ (reference sequence). This CDR3 is 16 amino acids long. With 5 bases removed from V and 0 bases from J, the gap between germline ends came to 16 bases. The DNA for the CDR3 is TGTGCCAGCAGCCCTCACGTGGGGAGAGTGAACACTGAAGCTTTCTTT. Amino acids: CASSPHVGRVNTEAFF.

About this clone itself: Other DNA sequences in this specimen translate into the identical CDR3. V gene TRBV7-9 combines with J gene TRBJ1-1; 8 bases agree with TRBD1. Losses at the gene ends were 4 bases for V and 8 bases for J; bases not matched to a gene: 9. Germline-derived CDR1 and CDR2 are SEHNR and FQNEAQ (reference sequence). The CDR3 runs 14 residues. CDR3 DNA sequence: TGTGCCAGCAGCTCACCCGGACAGGGCATCGAAGCTTTCTTT. Amino acid sequence: CASSSPGQGIEAFF.